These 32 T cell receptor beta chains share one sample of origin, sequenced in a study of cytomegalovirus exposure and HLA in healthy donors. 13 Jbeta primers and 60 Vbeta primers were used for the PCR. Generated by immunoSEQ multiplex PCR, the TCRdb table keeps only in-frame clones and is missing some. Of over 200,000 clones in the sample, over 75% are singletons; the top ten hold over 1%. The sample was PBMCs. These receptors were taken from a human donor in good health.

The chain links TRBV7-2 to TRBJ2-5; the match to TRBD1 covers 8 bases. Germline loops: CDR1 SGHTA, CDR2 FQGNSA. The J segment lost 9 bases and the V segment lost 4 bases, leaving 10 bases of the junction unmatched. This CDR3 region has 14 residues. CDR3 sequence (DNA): TGTGCCAGCAGCTCCGGGACAGGCCTGTGGGCCCAGTACTTC. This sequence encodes CASSSGTGLWAQYF.

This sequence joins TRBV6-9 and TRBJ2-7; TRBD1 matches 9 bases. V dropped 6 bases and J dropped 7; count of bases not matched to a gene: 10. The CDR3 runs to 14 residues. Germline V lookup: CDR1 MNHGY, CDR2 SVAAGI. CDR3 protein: CASSGDRERREQYF. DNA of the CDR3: TGTGCCAGCAGCGGGGACAGGGAACGTCGGGAGCAGTACTTC.

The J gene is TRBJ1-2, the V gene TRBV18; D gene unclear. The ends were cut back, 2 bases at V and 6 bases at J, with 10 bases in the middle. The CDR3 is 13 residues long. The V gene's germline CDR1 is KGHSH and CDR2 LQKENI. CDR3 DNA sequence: TGTGCCAGCTCACCATCCGGGGAAGATGGCTACACCTTC. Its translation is CASSPSGEDGYTF.

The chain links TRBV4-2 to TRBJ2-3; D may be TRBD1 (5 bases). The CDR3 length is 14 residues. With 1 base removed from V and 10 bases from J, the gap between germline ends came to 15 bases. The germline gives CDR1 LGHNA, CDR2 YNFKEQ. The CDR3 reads CASSQVAGFRPQYF. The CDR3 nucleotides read TGTGCCAGCAGCCAAGTCGCAGGGTTTCGTCCGCAGTATTTT.

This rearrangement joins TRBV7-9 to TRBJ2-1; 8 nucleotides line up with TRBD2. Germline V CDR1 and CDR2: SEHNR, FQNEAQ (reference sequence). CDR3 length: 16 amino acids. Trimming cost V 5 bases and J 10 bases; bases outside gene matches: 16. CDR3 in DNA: TGTGCCAGCAGCCCGTTTCCAGCGGGGGCCTCGGTAGAGCAGTTCTTC. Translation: CASSPFPAGASVEQFF.

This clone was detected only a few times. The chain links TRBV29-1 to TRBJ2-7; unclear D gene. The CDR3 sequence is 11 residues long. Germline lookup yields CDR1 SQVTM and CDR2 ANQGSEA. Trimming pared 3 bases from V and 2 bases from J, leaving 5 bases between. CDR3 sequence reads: CSVDLAYEQYF. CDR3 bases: TGCAGCGTTGATCTCGCCTACGAGCAGTACTTC.

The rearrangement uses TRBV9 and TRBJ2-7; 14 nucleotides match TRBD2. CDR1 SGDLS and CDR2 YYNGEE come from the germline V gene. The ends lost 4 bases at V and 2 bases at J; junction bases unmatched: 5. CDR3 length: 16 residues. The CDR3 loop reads CASSPRLAGGPYEQYF. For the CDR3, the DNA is TGTGCCAGCAGCCCGAGACTAGCGGGAGGGCCCTACGAGCAGTACTTC. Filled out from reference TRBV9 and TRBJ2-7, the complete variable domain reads DSGVTQTPKHLITATGQRVTLRCSPRSGDLSVYWYQQSLDQGLQFLIQYYNGEERAKGNILERFSAQQFPDLHSELNLSSLELGDSALYFCASSPRLAGGPYEQYFGPGTRLTVT.

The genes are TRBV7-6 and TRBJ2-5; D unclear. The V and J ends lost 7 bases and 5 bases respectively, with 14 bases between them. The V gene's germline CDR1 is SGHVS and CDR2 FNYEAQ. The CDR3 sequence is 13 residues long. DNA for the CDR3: TGTGCCAGCACCCGAGGCTTGTCCGAGACCCAGTACTTC. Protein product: CASTRGLSETQYF. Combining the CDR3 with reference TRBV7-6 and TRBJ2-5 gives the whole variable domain GAGVSQSPRYKVTKRGQDVALRCDPISGHVSLYWYRQALGQGPEFLTYFNYEAQQDKSGLPNDRFSAERPEGSISTLTIQRTEQRDSAMYRCASTRGLSETQYFGPGTRLLVL.

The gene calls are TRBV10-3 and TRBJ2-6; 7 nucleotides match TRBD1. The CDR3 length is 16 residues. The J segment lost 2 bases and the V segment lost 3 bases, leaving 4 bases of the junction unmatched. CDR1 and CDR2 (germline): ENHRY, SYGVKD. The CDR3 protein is CAISDGRGTGANVLTF. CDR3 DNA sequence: TGTGCCATCAGTGATGGCAGGGGGACTGGGGCCAACGTCCTGACTTTC.

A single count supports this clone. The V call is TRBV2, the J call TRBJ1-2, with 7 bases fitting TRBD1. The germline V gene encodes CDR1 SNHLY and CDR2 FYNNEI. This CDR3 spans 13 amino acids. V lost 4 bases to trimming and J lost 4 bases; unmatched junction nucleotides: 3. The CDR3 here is CASSGGQIYGYTF. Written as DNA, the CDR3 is TGTGCCAGCAGTGGGGGACAGATCTATGGCTACACCTTC.

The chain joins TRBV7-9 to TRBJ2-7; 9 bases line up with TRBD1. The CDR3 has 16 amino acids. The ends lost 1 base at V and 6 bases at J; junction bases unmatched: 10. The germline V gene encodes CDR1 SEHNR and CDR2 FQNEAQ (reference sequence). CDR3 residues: CASSLDIGTGFIEQYF. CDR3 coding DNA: TGTGCCAGCAGCTTAGATATCGGGACAGGGTTCATCGAGCAGTACTTC.

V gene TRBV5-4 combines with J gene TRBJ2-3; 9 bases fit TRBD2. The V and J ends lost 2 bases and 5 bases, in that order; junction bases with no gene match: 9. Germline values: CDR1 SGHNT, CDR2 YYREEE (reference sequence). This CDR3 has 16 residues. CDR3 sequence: CASSFRTAGGLDTQYF. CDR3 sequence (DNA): TGTGCCAGCAGCTTCCGGACGGCGGGAGGGTTAGATACGCAGTATTTT.

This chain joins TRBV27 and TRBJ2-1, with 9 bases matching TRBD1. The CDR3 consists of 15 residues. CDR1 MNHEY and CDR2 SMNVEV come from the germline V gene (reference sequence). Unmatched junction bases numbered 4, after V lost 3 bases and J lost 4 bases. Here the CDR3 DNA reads TGTGCCAGCAGTTTTGGTGGGACAGGGTACAATGAGCAGTTCTTC. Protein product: CASSFGGTGYNEQFF.

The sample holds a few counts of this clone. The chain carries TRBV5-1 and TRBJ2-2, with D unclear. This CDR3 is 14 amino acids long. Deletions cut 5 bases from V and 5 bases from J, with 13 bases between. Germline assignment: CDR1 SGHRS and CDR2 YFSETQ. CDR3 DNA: TGCGCCAGCAGTTCGGGTACCCTAACCGGGGAGCTGTTTTTT. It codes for CASSSGTLTGELFF.

In nucleotides, the CDR3 is TGCGCCAGCAGCTTGGCCCTGGGAGCTATTCAATCCGGGGAGCTGTTTTTT. Translating it yields CASSLALGAIQSGELFF. The V and J genes are TRBV5-1 and TRBJ2-2; possibly TRBD2 for D (5 bases). The CDR3 contains 17 residues. From germline, CDR1 is SGHRS and CDR2 YFSETQ. With 0 bases removed from V and 6 bases from J, the gap between germline ends came to 18 bases. Full variable domain (missing parts from reference TRBV5-1 and TRBJ2-2): KAGVTQTPRYLIKTRGQQVTLSCSPISGHRSVSWYQQTPGQGLQFLFEYFSETQRNKGNFPGRFSGRQFSNSRSEMNVSTLELGDSALYLCASSLALGAIQSGELFFGEGSRLTVL.

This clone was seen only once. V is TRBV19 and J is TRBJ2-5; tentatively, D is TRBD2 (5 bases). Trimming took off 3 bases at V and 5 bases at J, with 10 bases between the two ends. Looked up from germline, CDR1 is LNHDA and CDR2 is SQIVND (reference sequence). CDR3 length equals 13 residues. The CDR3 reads CASSMVREETQYF. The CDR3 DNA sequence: TGTGCCAGTAGTATGGTGAGGGAGGAGACCCAGTACTTC.

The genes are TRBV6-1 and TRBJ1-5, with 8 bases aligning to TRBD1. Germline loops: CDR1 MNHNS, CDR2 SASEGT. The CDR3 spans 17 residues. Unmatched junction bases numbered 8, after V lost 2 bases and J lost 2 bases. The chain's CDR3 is CASSERTGGTGNQPQHF. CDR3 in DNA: TGTGCCAGCAGTGAACGAACAGGGGGAACTGGCAATCAGCCCCAGCATTTT.

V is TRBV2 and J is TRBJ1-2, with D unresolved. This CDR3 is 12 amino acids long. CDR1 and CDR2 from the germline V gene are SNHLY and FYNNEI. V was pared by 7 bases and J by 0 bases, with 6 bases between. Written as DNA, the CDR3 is TGTGCCAGCAATTATGCTAACTATGGCTACACCTTC. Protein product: CASNYANYGYTF.

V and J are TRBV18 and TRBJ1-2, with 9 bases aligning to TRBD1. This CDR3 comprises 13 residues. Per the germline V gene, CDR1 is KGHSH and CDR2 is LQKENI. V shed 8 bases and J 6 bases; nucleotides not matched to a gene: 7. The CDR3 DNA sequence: TGTGCCAGCCGACCGGGACAGGGCAATGGCTACACCTTC. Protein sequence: CASRPGQGNGYTF.

The CDR3 region is CASISGALDNTGELFF. CDR3 nucleotide sequence: TGTGCCAGCATTAGCGGGGCTTTAGACAACACCGGGGAGCTGTTTTTT. The chain joins TRBV28 to TRBJ2-2; 8 bases match TRBD2. Trimming took 7 bases from V and 2 from J; bases not matched to a gene: 9. This CDR3 has 16 residues. CDR1 MDHEN and CDR2 SYDVKM come from the germline V gene.

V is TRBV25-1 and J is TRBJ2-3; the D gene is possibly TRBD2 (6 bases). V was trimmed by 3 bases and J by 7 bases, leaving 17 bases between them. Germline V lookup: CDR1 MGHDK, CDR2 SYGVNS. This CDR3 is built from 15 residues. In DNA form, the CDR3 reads TGTGCCAGCAGTGACCGAACCCGACTAGGAAATACGCAGTATTTT. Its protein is CASSDRTRLGNTQYF.

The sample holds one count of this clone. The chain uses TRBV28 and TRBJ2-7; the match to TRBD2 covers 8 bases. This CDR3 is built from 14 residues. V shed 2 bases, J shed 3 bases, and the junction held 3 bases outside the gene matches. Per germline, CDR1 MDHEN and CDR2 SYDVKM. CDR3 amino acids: CASSLGLASYEQYF. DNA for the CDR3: TGTGCCAGCAGTTTAGGACTAGCTAGCTACGAGCAGTACTTC.

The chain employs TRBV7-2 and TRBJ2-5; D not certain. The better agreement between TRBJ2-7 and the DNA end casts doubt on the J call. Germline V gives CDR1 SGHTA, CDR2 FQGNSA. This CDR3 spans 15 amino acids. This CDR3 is CASSLVVEASYEQYF. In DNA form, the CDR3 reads TGTGCCAGCAGCTTAGTTGTAGAGGCCTCCTACGAGCAGTACTTC.

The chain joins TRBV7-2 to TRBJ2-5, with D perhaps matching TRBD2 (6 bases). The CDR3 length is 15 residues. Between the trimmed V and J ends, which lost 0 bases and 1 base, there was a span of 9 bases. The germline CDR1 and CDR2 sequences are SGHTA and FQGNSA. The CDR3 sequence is CASSLATSSQETQYF. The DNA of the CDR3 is TGTGCCAGCAGCTTAGCCACTAGCAGCCAAGAGACCCAGTACTTC.

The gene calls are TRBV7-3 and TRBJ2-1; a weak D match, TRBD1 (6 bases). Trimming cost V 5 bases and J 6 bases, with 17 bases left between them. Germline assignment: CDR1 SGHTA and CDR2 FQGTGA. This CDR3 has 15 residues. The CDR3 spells CASSPLLTGANEQFF. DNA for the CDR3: TGTGCCAGCAGCCCCCTATTGACAGGCGCCAATGAGCAGTTCTTC.

The CDR3 nucleotides read TGTGCCAGCAGCGAACAGGGGGCTCGTAACTATGGCTACACCTTC. Translated: CASSEQGARNYGYTF. The chain joins TRBV9 to TRBJ1-2; 9 bases are shared with TRBD1. Germline loops: CDR1 SGDLS, CDR2 YYNGEE. V was clipped by 3 bases and J by 1 base; unmatched bases: 4. CDR3 length: 15 amino acids.

The CDR3 here is CASSVEGQGSEQYF. For the CDR3, the DNA is TGTGCCAGCAGCGTAGAGGGACAGGGGAGCGAGCAGTACTTC. This rearrangement joins TRBV9 to TRBJ2-7, with 10 bases that match TRBD1. Germline lookup yields CDR1 SGDLS and CDR2 YYNGEE. V was pared by 0 bases and J by 6 bases, with 3 bases of the junction left unmatched. The CDR3 totals 14 residues.

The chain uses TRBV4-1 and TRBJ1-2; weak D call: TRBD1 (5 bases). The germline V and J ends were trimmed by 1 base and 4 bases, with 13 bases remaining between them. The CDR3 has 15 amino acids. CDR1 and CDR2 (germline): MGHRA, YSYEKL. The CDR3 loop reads CASSQGNGGIYGYTF. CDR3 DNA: TGCGCCAGCAGCCAAGGCAACGGGGGGATCTATGGCTACACCTTC.

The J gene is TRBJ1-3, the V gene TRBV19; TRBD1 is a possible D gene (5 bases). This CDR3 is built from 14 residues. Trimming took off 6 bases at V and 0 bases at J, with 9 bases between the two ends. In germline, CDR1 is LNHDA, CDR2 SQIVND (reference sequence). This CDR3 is CASRGQSSGNTIYF. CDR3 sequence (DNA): TGTGCCAGTAGAGGACAAAGCTCTGGAAACACCATATATTTT.

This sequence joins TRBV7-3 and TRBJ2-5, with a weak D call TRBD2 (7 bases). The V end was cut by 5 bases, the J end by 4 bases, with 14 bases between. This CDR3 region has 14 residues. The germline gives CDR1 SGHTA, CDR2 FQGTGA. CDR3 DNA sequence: TGTGCCAGCAGCCCGGGGGCGGGGGCAGAGACCCAGTACTTC. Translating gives CASSPGAGAETQYF. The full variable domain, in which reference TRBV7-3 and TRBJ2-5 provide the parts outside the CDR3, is GAGVSQTPSNKVTEKGKYVELRCDPISGHTALYWYRQSLGQGPEFLIYFQGTGAADDSGLPNDRFFAVRPEGSVSTLKIQRTERGDSAVYLCASSPGAGAETQYFGPGTRLLVL.

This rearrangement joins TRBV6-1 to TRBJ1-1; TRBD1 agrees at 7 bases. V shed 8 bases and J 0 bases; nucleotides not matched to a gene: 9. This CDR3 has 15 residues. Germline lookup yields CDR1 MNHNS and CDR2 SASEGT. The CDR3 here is CASRVDRLLNTEAFF. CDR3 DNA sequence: TGTGCCAGCCGGGTGGACAGGCTCTTGAACACTGAAGCTTTCTTT.

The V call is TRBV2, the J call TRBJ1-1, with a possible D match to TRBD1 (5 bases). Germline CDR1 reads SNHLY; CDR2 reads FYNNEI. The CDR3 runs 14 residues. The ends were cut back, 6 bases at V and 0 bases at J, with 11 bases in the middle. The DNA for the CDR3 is TGTGCCAGCAGACAGGACCTTATGAACACTGAAGCTTTCTTT. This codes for CASRQDLMNTEAFF.